Listed below are T cell receptor beta chains from one sample, sequenced in a study of blood T cells in healthy people across ages. TCRdb re-called the 5' RACE reads with MiXCR, one entry per CDR3 protein. The table lists hundreds of thousands of distinct CDR3 sequences, 45% to 65% of them singletons. Sequencing was done on a sample of blood. These receptors came from a man aged 60-69 years in good health. Each CDR3 is given with its conserved first and last residue. A D gene is named only where the DNA matches it firmly. Clone size is stated in some rows and not others, as once, few, many or a class when expanded.

D: -
size: -
J: TRBJ2-5
V: TRBV20-1
CDR3: CSAGKGSGETQYF
DNA: TGCAGTGCCGGGAAGGGGAGCGGAGAGACCCAGTACTTC

D: TRBD2
size: -
J: TRBJ2-1
V: TRBV7-9
CDR3: CASLAGSYNEQFF
DNA: TGTGCCTCACTAGCGGGGTCCTACAATGAGCAGTTCTTC

D: -
size: few
J: TRBJ1-2
V: TRBV6-4
CDR3: CASSDRGAAFGGYTF
DNA: TGTGCCAGCAGTGACCGCGGCGCCGCCTTTGGGGGCTACACCTTC

D: TRBD2
size: -
J: TRBJ2-1
V: TRBV20-1
CDR3: CSGPPSGRVQGEQFF
DNA: TGCAGTGGCCCACCTAGCGGGAGAGTGCAGGGTGAGCAGTTCTTC

D: -
size: -
J: TRBJ2-5
V: TRBV10-2
CDR3: CACSAAKGNGETQYF
DNA: TGCGCCTGCAGCGCAGCGAAGGGAAATGGAGAGACCCAGTACTTC

D: -
size: few
J: TRBJ1-2
V: TRBV20-1
CDR3: CSAGGPKRDGYTF
DNA: TGCAGTGCCGGAGGGCCAAAGAGGGATGGCTACACCTTC

D: -
size: -
J: TRBJ2-3
V: TRBV7-3
CDR3: CASSFLGDTQYF
DNA: TGTGCCAGCAGCTTTTTAGGGGATACGCAGTATTTT

D: -
size: few
J: TRBJ2-5
V: TRBV4-1
CDR3: CASSQDGRGIGETQYF
DNA: TGCGCCAGCAGCCAAGACGGGAGAGGGATTGGGGAGACCCAGTACTTC

D: -
size: -
J: TRBJ2-3
V: TRBV7-2
CDR3: CASSLSIRYTDTQYF
DNA: TGTGCCAGCAGCTTATCGATCAGATACACAGATACGCAGTATTTT

D: TRBD2
size: -
J: TRBJ2-1
V: TRBV10-3
CDR3: CAISGSLAGGRNEQFF
DNA: TGTGCCATCAGCGGCTCACTAGCGGGAGGGCGGAATGAGCAGTTCTTC

D: -
size: -
J: TRBJ2-7
V: TRBV12-3/TRBV12-4
CDR3: CASSRRTSAEQYF
DNA: TGTGCCAGCAGCCGAAGGACCTCAGCCGAGCAGTACTTC

D: TRBD1
size: -
J: TRBJ1-2
V: TRBV7-2
CDR3: CASSLDAGQGVYGYTF
DNA: TGTGCCAGCAGCTTAGATGCTGGACAGGGGGTCTATGGCTACACCTTC

D: -
size: few
J: TRBJ2-7
V: TRBV5-1
CDR3: CASSPLSSYEQYF
DNA: TGCGCCAGCAGCCCCCTGTCGTCCTACGAGCAGTACTTC

D: -
size: few
J: TRBJ1-2
V: TRBV6-5
CDR3: CASSRDPDGYTF
DNA: TGTGCCAGCAGCCGGGACCCGGATGGCTACACCTTC

D: -
size: -
J: TRBJ2-3
V: TRBV6-6
CDR3: CASSRRGEGDTQYF
DNA: TGTGCCAGCAGCCGGCGAGGCGAGGGAGATACGCAGTATTTT

D: TRBD1
size: -
J: TRBJ2-7
V: TRBV4-1
CDR3: CASSQVHRDRVSYEQYF
DNA: TGCGCCAGCAGCCAAGTTCACCGGGACAGAGTATCCTACGAGCAGTACTTC